This T cell receptor beta chain was sequenced during a study of shared T cell receptors in the human thymus. TCRdb keeps only in-frame clones here, not all; method: immunoSEQ multiplex PCR. This table has 630,000 or so clones, more than 70% appearing once. These data were also filed under a second study, of human thymus T cells.

The sequencing sample was made of thymocytes. The clonotype comes from a boy in the first two years of life with a congenital heart defect.

The CDR3 region is CSVEDQIRGSEETQYF. CDR3 nucleotides: TGCAGCGTTGAAGATCAAATTAGGGGGTCGGAGGAGACCCAGTACTTC. The V gene is TRBV29-1, the J gene TRBJ2-5; weak D call: TRBD1 (6 bases). V shed 0 bases and J shed 5 bases, with 19 bases lying between them. The germline CDR1 and CDR2 sequences are SQVTM and ANQGSEA. CDR3 length: 16 residues.